This T cell receptor (beta chain) was identified during a study of blood T cells in healthy people across ages. Whole-study findings and limits: Diversity figures based on one million T cells were deemed too low.

This clonotype occurred many times. Its cognate antigen is unknown. The length of the CDR3 is 14 residues. V gave up 6 bases and J gave up 2 bases; unmatched junction bases: 8. Germline assignment: CDR1 DFQATT and CDR2 SNEGSKA (reference sequence). Together with a sample-barcoded 5' primer, a J-beta primer mix was included in a second PCR lasting roughly 7 to 11 cycles. TCRdb fed the 5' RACE reads into MiXCR, producing one record per CDR3 protein. Here the sample spans 600,000 or so distinct CDR3 sequences, approximately 30% being singletons. This sequence joins TRBV20-1 and TRBJ2-7; 9 bases are a match to TRBD2. This clonotype was obtained from a woman aged 80 or over in good health. The sequencing sample was made of blood. The CDR3 nucleotides are TGCAGTGCCCTTGAACTAGCGGGCACCTACGAGCAGTACTTC. Its translation is CSALELAGTYEQYF.